These T cell receptor beta chains were read from a single sample in a study of CD8+ T cells in alopecia areata. Sequencing was performed with immunoSEQ multiplex PCR; in TCRdb, only in-frame clones are kept and a portion is missing. The sample lists over 150,000 clones; roughly 50% were seen once. Source: CD4+ T cells sorted from blood, taken at week 24, from a patient treated with tofacitinib. Receptors were obtained from a human donor with alopecia areata. The CDR3 runs from the conserved cysteine through the conserved F or W. The D gene is left open where the match is weak. Clone size is given for some rows only: seen once, a few or many times, or a class if the clone is expanded.

V gene	D gene	J gene	clone size	CDR3 protein	CDR3 DNA
TRBV18	.	TRBJ2-5	few	CASSTQGTETQYF	TGTGCCAGCTCCACTCAGGGTACGGAGACCCAGTACTTC
TRBV11-2	.	TRBJ2-2	once	CASSRLGGDITGELFF	TGTGCCAGCAGTCGACTAGGGGGCGATATCACCGGGGAGCTGTTTTTT
TRBV27	.	TRBJ1-2	.	CASSLGPNYGYTF	TGTGCCAGCAGTTTAGGGCCAAACTATGGCTACACCTTC
TRBV9	TRBD1	TRBJ2-5	.	CASSVATTGAIQETQYF	TGTGCCAGCAGCGTAGCTACCACAGGGGCTATCCAAGAGACCCAGTACTTC
TRBV30	.	TRBJ2-2	.	CAWSRRGAGELFF	TGTGCCTGGAGTCGGAGAGGTGCCGGGGAGCTGTTTTTT
TRBV4-2	TRBD1	TRBJ2-3	.	CASSTRARLGTATDTQYF	TGTGCCAGCAGCACAAGGGCAAGACTCGGGACAGCCACAGATACGCAGTATTTT
TRBV5-1	TRBD1	TRBJ2-7	.	CASSWDRGRSYEQYF	TGCGCCAGCAGTTGGGACAGGGGGCGATCCTACGAGCAGTACTTC
TRBV4-2	TRBD2	TRBJ2-4	.	CASSQGLADIQYF	TGTGCCAGCAGCCAGGGACTAGCAGACATTCAGTACTTC
TRBV5-1	.	TRBJ1-1	few	CASSRGERPAREAFF	TGCGCCAGCAGCCGCGGGGAGAGACCCGCTCGGGAAGCTTTCTTT
TRBV5-1	.	TRBJ2-3	.	CASQKDATDTQYF	TGCGCCAGCCAGAAGGACGCCACAGATACGCAGTATTTT
TRBV25-1	.	TRBJ2-2	few	CASSEGDTGELFF	TGTGCCAGCAGTGAAGGGGACACCGGGGAGCTGTTTTTT
TRBV27	.	TRBJ1-2	.	CASSPNRDYGYTF	TGTGCCAGCAGTCCAAACAGGGACTATGGCTACACCTTC
TRBV5-1	.	TRBJ1-1	.	CASSWRGFDTEAFF	TGCGCCAGCAGCTGGAGGGGGTTCGACACTGAAGCTTTCTTT
TRBV5-1	TRBD1	TRBJ2-7	.	CASSLAGGKGAYEQYF	TGCGCCAGCAGCTTGGCAGGGGGCAAAGGGGCTTACGAGCAGTACTTC
TRBV2	.	TRBJ1-1	.	CASSVTGQLNTEAFF	TGTGCCAGCAGTGTGACGGGCCAATTAAACACTGAAGCTTTCTTT
TRBV7-2	.	TRBJ2-3	.	CASSLVERGDTQYF	TGTGCCAGCAGCTTAGTGGAGAGGGGGGATACGCAGTATTTT
TRBV4-3	.	TRBJ2-5	.	CASSPGLRGPGETQYF	TGCGCCAGCAGCCCAGGGTTGCGGGGGCCGGGTGAGACCCAGTACTTC
TRBV7-2	.	TRBJ2-1	.	CASSLGTGLSYNEQFF	TGTGCCAGCAGCTTAGGGACGGGCCTCTCCTACAATGAGCAGTTCTTC
TRBV6-5	.	TRBJ2-5	.	CASRDPGAETQYF	TGTGCCAGCAGGGACCCAGGGGCAGAGACCCAGTACTTC
TRBV10-3	TRBD1	TRBJ1-1	.	CAITLDRGTEAFF	TGTGCCATCACCCTCGACAGGGGGACTGAAGCTTTCTTT
TRBV29-1	.	TRBJ1-2	.	CSVDEGYGYTF	TGCAGCGTTGACGAGGGCTATGGCTACACCTTC
TRBV5-1	.	TRBJ2-6	.	CASSLSLSGANVLTF	TGCGCCAGCAGCTTGTCTCTCTCTGGGGCCAACGTCCTGACTTTC